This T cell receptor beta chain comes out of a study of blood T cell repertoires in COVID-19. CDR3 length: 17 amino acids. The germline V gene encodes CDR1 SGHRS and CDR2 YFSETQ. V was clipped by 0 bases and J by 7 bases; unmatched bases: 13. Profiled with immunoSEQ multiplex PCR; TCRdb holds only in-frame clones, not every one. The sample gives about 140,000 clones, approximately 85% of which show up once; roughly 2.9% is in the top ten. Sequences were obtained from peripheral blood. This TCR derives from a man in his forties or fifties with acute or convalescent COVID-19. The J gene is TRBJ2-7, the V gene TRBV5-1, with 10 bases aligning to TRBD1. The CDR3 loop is CASSLAYLGTGAWEQYF. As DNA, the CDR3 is TGCGCCAGCAGCTTGGCATACCTCGGGACAGGGGCTTGGGAGCAGTACTTC.